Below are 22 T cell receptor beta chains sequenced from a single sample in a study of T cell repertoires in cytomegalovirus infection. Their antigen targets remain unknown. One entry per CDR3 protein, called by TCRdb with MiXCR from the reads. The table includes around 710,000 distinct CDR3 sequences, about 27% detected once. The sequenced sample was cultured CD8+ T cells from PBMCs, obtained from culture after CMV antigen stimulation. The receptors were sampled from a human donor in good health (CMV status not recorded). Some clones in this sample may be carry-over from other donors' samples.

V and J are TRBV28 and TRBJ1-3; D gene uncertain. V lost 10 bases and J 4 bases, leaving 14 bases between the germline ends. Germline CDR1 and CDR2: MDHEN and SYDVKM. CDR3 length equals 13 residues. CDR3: CATSGRLGNTIYF. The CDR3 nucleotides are TGTGCCACCTCTGGACGGTTAGGAAACACCATATATTTT.

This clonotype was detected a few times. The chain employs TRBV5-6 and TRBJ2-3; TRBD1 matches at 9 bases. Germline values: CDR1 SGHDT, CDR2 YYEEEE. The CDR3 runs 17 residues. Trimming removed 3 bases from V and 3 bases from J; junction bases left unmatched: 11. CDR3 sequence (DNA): TGTGCCAGCAGCTCTCTGACAGGGGGTGATAAGACAGATACGCAGTATTTT. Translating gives CASSSLTGGDKTDTQYF. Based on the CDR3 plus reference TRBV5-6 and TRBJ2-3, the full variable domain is DAGVTQSPTHLIKTRGQQVTLRCSPKSGHDTVSWYQQALGQGPQFIFQYYEEEERQRGNFPDRFSGHQFPNYSSELNVNALLLGDSALYLCASSSLTGGDKTDTQYFGPGTRLTVL.

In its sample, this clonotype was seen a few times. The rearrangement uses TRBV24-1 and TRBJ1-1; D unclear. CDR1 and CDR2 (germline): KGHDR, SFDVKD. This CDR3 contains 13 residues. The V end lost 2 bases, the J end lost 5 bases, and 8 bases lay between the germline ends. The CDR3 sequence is CATSDSGGTEAFF. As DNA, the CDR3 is TGTGCCACCAGTGATTCCGGAGGGACTGAAGCTTTCTTT.

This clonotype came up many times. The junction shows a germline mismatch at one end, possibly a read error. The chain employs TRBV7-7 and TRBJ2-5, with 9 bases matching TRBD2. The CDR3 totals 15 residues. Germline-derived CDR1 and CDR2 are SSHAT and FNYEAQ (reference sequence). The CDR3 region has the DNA TGTGCTAGCAGCTTCAAAGCGGGGGGAGGAGAGACCCAGTACTTC. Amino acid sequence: CASSFKAGGGETQYF.

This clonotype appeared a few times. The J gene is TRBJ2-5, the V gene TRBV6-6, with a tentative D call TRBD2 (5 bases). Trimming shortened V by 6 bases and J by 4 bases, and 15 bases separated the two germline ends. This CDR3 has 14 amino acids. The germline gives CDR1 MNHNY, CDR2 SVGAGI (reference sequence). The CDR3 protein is CASSTRGRRETQYF. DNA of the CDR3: TGTGCCAGCAGCACCCGGGGAAGGAGAGAGACCCAGTACTTC.

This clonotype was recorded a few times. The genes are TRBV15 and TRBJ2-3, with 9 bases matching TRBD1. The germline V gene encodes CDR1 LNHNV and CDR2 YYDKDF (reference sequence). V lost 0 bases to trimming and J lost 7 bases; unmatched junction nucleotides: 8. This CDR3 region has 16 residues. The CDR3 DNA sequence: TGTGCCACCAGCAGAGATCGGGGACAGGGACTAAATACGCAGTATTTT. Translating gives CATSRDRGQGLNTQYF.

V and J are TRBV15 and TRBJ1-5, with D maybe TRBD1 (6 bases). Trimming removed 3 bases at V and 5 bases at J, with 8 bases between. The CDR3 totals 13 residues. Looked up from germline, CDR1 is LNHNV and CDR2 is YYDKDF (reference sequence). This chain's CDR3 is CATSSRTDQPQHF. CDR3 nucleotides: TGTGCCACCAGCAGTAGGACAGATCAGCCCCAGCATTTT.

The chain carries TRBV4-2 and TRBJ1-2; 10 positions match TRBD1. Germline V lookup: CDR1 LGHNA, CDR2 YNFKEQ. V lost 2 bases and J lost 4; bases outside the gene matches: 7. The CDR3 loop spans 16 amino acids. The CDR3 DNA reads TGTGCCAGCAGCCAAAACGGACAGGGGGACTCCTATGGCTACACCTTC. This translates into CASSQNGQGDSYGYTF.

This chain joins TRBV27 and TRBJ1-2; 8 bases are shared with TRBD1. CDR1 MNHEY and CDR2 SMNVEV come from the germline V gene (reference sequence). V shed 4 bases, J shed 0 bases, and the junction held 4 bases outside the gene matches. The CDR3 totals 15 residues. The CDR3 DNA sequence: TGTGCCAGCAGTTCCTGGACAGGGACTAACTATGGCTACACCTTC. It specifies CASSSWTGTNYGYTF.

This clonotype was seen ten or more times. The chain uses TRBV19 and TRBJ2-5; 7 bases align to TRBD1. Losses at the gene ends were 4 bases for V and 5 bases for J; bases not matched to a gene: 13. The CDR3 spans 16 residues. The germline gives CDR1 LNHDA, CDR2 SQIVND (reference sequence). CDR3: CASSRDRATQGETQYF. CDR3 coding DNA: TGTGCCAGTAGTAGAGACAGGGCCACCCAGGGGGAGACCCAGTACTTC.

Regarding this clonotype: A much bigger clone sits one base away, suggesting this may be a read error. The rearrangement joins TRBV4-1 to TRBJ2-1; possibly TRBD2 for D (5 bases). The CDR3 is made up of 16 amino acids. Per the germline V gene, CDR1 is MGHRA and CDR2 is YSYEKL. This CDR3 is CASSQDASGAYNKQFF. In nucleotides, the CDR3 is TGCGCCAGCAGCCAAGATGCAAGCGGCGCCTACAATAAGCAGTTCTTC.

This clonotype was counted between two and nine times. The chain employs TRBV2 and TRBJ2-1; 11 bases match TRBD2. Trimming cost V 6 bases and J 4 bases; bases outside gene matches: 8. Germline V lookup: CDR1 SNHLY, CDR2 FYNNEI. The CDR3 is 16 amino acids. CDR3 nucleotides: TGTGCCAGCAGCCCGTTACTAGCGGGGGATTACAATGAGCAGTTCTTC. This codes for CASSPLLAGDYNEQFF.

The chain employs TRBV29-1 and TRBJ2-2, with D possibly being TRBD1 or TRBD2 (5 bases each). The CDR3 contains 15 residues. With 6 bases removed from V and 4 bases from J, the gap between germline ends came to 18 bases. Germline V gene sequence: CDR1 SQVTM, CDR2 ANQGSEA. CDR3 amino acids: CSVISGTSSTGELFF. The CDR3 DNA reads TGCAGCGTCATATCCGGGACCTCAAGCACCGGGGAGCTGTTTTTT.

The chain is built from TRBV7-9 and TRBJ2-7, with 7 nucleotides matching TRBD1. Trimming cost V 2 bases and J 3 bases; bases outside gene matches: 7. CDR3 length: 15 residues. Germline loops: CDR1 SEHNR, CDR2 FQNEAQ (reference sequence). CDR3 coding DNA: TGTGCCAGCAGCTTACGGGCAGGGGGAATCTACGAGCAGTACTTC. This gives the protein CASSLRAGGIYEQYF.

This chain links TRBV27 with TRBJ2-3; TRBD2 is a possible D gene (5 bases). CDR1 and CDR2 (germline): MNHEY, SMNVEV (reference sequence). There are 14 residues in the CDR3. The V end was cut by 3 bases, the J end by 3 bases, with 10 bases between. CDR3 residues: CASSFFSGTDTQYF. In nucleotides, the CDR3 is TGTGCCAGCAGTTTCTTCTCGGGGACAGATACGCAGTATTTT.

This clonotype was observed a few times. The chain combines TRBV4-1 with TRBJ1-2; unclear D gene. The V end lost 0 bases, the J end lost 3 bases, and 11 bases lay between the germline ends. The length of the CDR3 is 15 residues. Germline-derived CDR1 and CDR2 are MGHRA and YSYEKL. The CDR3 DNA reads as TGCGCCAGCAGCCAAGAAAGCCGGGAGTACTATGGCTACACCTTC. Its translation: CASSQESREYYGYTF.

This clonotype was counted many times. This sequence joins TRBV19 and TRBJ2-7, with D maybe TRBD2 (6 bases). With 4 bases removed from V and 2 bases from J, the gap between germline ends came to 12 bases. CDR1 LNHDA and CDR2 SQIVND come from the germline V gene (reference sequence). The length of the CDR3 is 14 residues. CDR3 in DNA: TGTGCCAGTAGTAAGGGACTCACGGCCTACGAGCAGTACTTC. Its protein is CASSKGLTAYEQYF.

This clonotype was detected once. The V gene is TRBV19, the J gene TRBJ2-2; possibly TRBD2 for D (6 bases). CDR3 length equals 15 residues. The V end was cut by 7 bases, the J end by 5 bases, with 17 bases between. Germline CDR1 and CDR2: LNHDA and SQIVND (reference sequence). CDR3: CASTWGDSLTGELFF. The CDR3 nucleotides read TGTGCCAGTACCTGGGGGGACTCACTTACCGGGGAGCTGTTTTTT. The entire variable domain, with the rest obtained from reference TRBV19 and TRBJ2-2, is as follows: DGGITQSPKYLFRKEGQNVTLSCEQNLNHDAMYWYRQDPGQGLRLIYYSQIVNDFQKGDIAEGYSVSREKKESFPLTVTSAQKNPTAFYLCASTWGDSLTGELFFGEGSRLTVL.

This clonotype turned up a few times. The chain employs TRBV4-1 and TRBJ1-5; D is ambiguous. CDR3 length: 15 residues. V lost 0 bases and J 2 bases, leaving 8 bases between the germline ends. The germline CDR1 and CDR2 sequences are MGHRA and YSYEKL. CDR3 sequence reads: CASSQDGIGNQPQHF. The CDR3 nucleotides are TGCGCCAGCAGCCAAGATGGGATCGGCAATCAGCCCCAGCATTTT.

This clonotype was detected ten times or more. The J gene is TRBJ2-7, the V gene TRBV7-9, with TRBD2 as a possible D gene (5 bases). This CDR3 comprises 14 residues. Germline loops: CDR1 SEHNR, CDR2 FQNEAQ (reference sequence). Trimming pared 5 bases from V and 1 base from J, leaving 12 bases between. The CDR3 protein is CASSPLAGSYEQYV. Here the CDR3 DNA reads TGTGCCAGCAGCCCCCTAGCAGGTTCCTACGAGCAGTACGTC.

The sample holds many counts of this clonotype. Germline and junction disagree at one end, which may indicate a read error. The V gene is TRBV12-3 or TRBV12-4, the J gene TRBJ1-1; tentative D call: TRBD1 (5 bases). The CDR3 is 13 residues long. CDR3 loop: CASSLGQGTEAFF. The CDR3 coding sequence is TGTGCCAGCAGCTTAGGGCAGGGCACTGAAGCTTTCTTT.

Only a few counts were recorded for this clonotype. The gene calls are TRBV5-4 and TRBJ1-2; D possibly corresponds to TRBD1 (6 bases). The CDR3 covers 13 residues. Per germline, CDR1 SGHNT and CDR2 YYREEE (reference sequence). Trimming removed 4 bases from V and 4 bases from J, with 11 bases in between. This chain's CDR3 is CASSDRDIYGYTF. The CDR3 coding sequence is TGTGCCAGCAGCGACCGGGACATCTATGGCTACACCTTC.